The 14 T cell receptor beta chains below come from one sample, sequenced in a study of early T cells in non-severe SARS-CoV-2 infection (dated by TCRdb to the early 2020s). Receptor amplification or capture employed 5' RACE. TCRdb names NextSeq 500 as the instrument used. The public reads were quality trimmed at Q25 with fastp and then assembled into clones with MiXCR by TCRdb, keeping productive beta chains. Rows with one shared CDR3 protein collapse into an entry with the most common genes and DNA. The sample table holds tens of thousands of distinct CDR3 sequences, of which about an eighth were seen once. The ten biggest clones cover roughly 5.8% of the sample. The sample was whole blood, taken at baseline. These receptor sequences come from an adult who was a healthcare worker with PCR-confirmed SARS-CoV-2 infection or an uninfected control (not recorded which).

The table lists this clonotype with a few counts. The V and J genes are TRBV5-1 and TRBJ2-7; the D is unclear. Germline CDR1 SGHRS, CDR2 YFSETQ. Between the trimmed V and J ends, which lost 4 bases and 5 bases, there was a span of 7 bases. CDR3 length: 11 residues. The CDR3 nucleotides are TGCGCCAGCAGCGAAGCAGACGAGCAGTACTTC. This encodes CASSEADEQYF.

In its sample, this clonotype was seen many times. The V call is TRBV7-2, the J call TRBJ2-2, with 11 bases that match TRBD2. Germline CDR1 SGHTA, CDR2 FQGNSA. The CDR3 has 16 residues. V gave up 1 base and J gave up 4 bases; unmatched junction bases: 2. The CDR3 region has the DNA TGTGCCAGCAGCTTAGATAGCGGGAGGGCCACCGGGGAGCTGTTTTTT. Protein product: CASSLDSGRATGELFF.

The chain couples TRBV7-9 to TRBJ2-1; the match to TRBD2 covers 16 bases. The CDR3 is 19 amino acids. The J segment lost 5 bases and the V segment lost 5 bases, leaving 12 bases of the junction unmatched. Germline CDR1 is SEHNR and CDR2 is FQNEAQ (reference sequence). CDR3 sequence (DNA): TGTGCCAGCAGCCGACTGGGGACTAGCGGGAGGGCCTTTAACAATGAGCAGTTCTTC. Its protein product is CASSRLGTSGRAFNNEQFF.

The gene calls are TRBV4-3 and TRBJ2-1; tentatively, D is TRBD1 (5 bases). Germline loops: CDR1 LGHNA, CDR2 YSLEER. Trimming took off 4 bases at V and 9 bases at J, with 16 bases between the two ends. The CDR3 sequence is 14 residues long. DNA for the CDR3: TGCGCCAGCAGCCTCCGGCTGGGGCCAGTTGAGCAGTTCTTC. It encodes CASSLRLGPVEQFF.

The rearrangement links TRBV6-1 to TRBJ1-6; 7 nucleotides match TRBD1. The CDR3 totals 14 residues. CDR1 and CDR2 from the germline V gene are MNHNS and SASEGT. V lost 6 bases to trimming and J lost 8 bases; unmatched junction nucleotides: 7. CDR3 region: CASRRDSRYSPLHF. CDR3 in DNA: TGTGCCAGCAGGAGGGACAGCCGATATTCACCCCTCCACTTT.

V gene TRBV18 combines with J gene TRBJ2-7, with 7 bases identical to TRBD2. V trimming: 3 bases; J trimming: 5 bases; junction bases outside the gene matches: 1. From germline, CDR1 is KGHSH and CDR2 LQKENI. This CDR3 has 12 amino acids. DNA for the CDR3: TGTGCCAGCTCACCGGGGGGGAACGAGCAGTACTTC. Protein product: CASSPGGNEQYF.

The V call is TRBV5-1, the J call TRBJ1-1, with D unclear. Germline CDR1 is SGHRS and CDR2 is YFSETQ. Trimming took off 0 bases at V and 0 bases at J, with 6 bases between the two ends. The CDR3 is 14 amino acids. The DNA of the CDR3 is TGCGCCAGCAGCTTGGAGGGTCTGAACACTGAAGCTTTCTTT. This codes for CASSLEGLNTEAFF.

This clonotype showed up just a few times. The chain is built from TRBV30 and TRBJ1-1; TRBD1 matches 7 bases. The germline CDR1 and CDR2 sequences are GTSNPN and SVGIG (reference sequence). There are 15 residues in the CDR3. Germline trimming cut 7 bases from V and 1 base from J; bases unmatched to any gene: 12. The CDR3 protein is CASVPPTGSNTEAFF. DNA for the CDR3: TGTGCCTCCGTACCCCCGACAGGGTCGAACACTGAAGCTTTCTTT. The complete variable domain, with remaining parts taken from reference TRBV30 and TRBJ1-1, reads SQTIHQWPATLVQPVGSPLSLECTVEGTSNPNLYWYRQAAGRGLQLLFYSVGIGQISSEVPQNLSASRPQDRQFILSSKKLLLSDSGFYLCASVPPTGSNTEAFFGQGTRLTVV.

This clonotype has at least ten counts. The chain carries TRBV20-1 and TRBJ2-1, with a weak D call TRBD1 (7 bases). Germline values: CDR1 DFQATT, CDR2 SNEGSKA (reference sequence). The CDR3 is 15 residues long. Trimming shortened V by 4 bases and J by 3 bases, and 16 bases separated the two germline ends. The CDR3 sequence: CSATGGLIDYNEQFF. In DNA, the CDR3 is TGCAGTGCTACAGGGGGGTTGATTGACTACAATGAGCAGTTCTTC.

V gene TRBV7-9 combines with J gene TRBJ2-3; no reliable D call. Germline V gives CDR1 SEHNR, CDR2 FQNEAQ (reference sequence). V was cut by 3 bases and J by 4 bases, with 8 bases left in between. The CDR3 is made up of 13 amino acids. CDR3 sequence: CASSFTAADTQYF. Written as DNA, the CDR3 is TGTGCCAGCAGCTTTACGGCGGCAGATACGCAGTATTTT.

The chain joins TRBV10-3 to TRBJ1-2; TRBD1 is a possible D gene (5 bases). This CDR3 is built from 14 residues. CDR1 is ENHRY, CDR2 SYGVKD, per germline. Trimming pared 0 bases from V and 6 bases from J, leaving 11 bases between. CDR3 protein: CAISESGEGHGYTF. In DNA form, the CDR3 reads TGTGCCATCAGTGAGTCCGGGGAGGGACATGGCTACACCTTC.

The chain employs TRBV5-1 and TRBJ2-5; a weak D match, TRBD1 (6 bases). The germline CDR1 and CDR2 sequences are SGHRS and YFSETQ. This CDR3 is 17 amino acids long. Trimming left V 2 bases short and J 3 bases short, with 20 bases between. CDR3 nucleotides: TGCGCCAGCAGCTTTACCGGGACACCGTACGTAGAAGAGACCCAGTACTTC. As protein: CASSFTGTPYVEETQYF.

This clonotype has a count of ten or more. The genes are TRBV5-1 and TRBJ1-1; possible D gene TRBD1, 5 bases. The CDR3 covers 16 residues. Trimming took 6 bases from V and 3 from J, leaving 21 bases between them. Looked up from germline, CDR1 is SGHRS and CDR2 is YFSETQ. In DNA form, the CDR3 reads TGCGCCAGCACTGAAGGGGCGACAGTAACTTACACTGAAGCTTTCTTT. Protein sequence: CASTEGATVTYTEAFF.

This clonotype was seen only a few times. The CDR3 DNA is TGTGCCAGCAGTTACTCGATCAGGGGGGGCGCGATTAACTATGGCTACACCTTC. Translation gives CASSYSIRGGAINYGYTF. The V and J genes are TRBV6-5 and TRBJ1-2, with 7 bases matching TRBD1. The CDR3 length is 18 residues. Germline values: CDR1 MNHEY, CDR2 SVGAGI. V lost 0 bases to trimming and J lost 1 base; unmatched junction nucleotides: 11.